The subject of this entry is one T cell receptor beta chain. This record comes from a study of blood T cell repertoires in COVID-19. Study-level information: Acute and convalescent COVID-19 specimens originated in the United States, Italy and Spain. PBMCs, B-cell-depleted T cells, or T cells were the source of the cDNA or gDNA that made up the material.

Deletions cut 5 bases from V and 0 bases from J, with 13 bases between. This CDR3 has 16 amino acids. Germline V gene data show CDR1 as SGHVS and CDR2 as FNYEAQ. In the authors' methods: Scientists estimated how many nucleated cells there were by amplifying reference gene primers. TCRdb's table, derived via immunoSEQ multiplex PCR, lists solely in-frame clones and lacks some. V and J calls and clone size are those listed in that table; D and trimming were worked out from the DNA. The sample gives 250,000 to 300,000 clones, around 87% of which show up once; around 2.2% is in the top ten. This clonotype was obtained from a woman between 45 and 60 years old who had recovered from COVID-19. The specimen was peripheral blood. The chain employs TRBV7-6 and TRBJ1-4; D is possibly TRBD1 (6 bases). For the CDR3, the DNA is TGTGCCAGCAGCGTAGGACGGACAGCAACTAATGAAAAACTGTTTTTT. Translating it yields CASSVGRTATNEKLFF.